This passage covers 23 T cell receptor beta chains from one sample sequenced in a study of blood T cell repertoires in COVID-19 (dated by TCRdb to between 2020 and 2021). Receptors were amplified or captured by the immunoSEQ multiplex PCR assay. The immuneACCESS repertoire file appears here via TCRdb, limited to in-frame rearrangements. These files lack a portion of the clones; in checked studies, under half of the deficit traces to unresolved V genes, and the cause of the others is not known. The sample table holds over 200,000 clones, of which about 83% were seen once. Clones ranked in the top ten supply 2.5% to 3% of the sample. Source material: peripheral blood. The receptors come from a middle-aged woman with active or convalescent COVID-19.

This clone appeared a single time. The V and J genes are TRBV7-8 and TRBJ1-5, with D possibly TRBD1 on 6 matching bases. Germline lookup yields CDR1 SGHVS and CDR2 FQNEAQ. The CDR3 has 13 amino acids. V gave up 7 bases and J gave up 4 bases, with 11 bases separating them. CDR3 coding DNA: TGTGCCAGCACTGACGACAGGAATCAGCCCCAGCATTTT. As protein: CASTDDRNQPQHF. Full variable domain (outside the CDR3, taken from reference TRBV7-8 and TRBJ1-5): GAGVSQSPRYKVAKRGQDVALRCDPISGHVSLFWYQQALGQGPEFLTYFQNEAQLDKSGLPSDRFFAERPEGSVSTLKIQRTQQEDSAVYLCASTDDRNQPQHFGDGTRLSIL.

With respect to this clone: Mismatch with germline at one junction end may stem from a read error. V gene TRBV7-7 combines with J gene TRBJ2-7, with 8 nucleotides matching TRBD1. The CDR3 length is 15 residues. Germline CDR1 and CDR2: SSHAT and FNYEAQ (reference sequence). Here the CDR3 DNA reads TGTGCTAGCAGCTCCTATTCTGACAGGGGACACGAGCAGTACTTC. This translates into CASSSYSDRGHEQYF.

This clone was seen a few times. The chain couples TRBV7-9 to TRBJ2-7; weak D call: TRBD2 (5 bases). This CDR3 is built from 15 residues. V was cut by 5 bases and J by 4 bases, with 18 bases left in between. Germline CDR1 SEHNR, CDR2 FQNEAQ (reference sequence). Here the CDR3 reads CASSPPFGVAYEQYF. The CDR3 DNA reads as TGTGCCAGCAGCCCCCCGTTTGGGGTAGCGTACGAGCAGTACTTC.

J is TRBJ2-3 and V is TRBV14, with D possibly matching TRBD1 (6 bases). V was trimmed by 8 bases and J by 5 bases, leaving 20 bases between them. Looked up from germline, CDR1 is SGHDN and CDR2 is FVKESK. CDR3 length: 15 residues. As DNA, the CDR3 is TGTGCCAGCGGGGCACAGGGCGGTGGTAGAGATACGCAGTATTTT. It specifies CASGAQGGGRDTQYF.

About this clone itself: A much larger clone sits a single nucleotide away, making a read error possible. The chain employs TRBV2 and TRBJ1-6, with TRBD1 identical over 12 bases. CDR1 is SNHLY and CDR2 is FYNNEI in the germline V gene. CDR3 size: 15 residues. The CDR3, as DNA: TGTGCCAGCAGCGGGGACAGGGGGCCATTTTCATCCCTCCACTTT. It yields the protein CASSGDRGPFSSLHF.

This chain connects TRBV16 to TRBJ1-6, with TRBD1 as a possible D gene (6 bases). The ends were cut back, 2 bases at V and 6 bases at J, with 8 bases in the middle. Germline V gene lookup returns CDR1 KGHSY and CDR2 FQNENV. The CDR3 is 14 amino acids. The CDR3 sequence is CASSQRTANSPLHF. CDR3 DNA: TGTGCCAGCAGCCAACGGACAGCTAATTCACCCCTCCACTTT.

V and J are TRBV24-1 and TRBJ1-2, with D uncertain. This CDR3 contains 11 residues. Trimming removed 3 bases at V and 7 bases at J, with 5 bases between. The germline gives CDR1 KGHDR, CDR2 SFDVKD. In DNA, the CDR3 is TGTGCCACCAGTGATCCGGGTGGCTACACCTTC. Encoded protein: CATSDPGGYTF.

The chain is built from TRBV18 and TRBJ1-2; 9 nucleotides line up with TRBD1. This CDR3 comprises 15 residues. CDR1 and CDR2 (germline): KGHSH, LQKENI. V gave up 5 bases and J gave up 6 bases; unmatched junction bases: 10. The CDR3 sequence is CASSSSTGGADGYTF. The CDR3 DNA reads TGTGCCAGCTCATCGTCTACAGGGGGCGCCGATGGCTACACCTTC.

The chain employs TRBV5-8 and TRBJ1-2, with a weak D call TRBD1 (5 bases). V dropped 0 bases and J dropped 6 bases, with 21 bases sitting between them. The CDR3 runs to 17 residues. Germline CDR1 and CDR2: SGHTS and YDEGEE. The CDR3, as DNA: TGTGCCAGCAGCTTGGAGTTCCTTACAGGTTCGCCCCATGGCTACACCTTC. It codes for CASSLEFLTGSPHGYTF.

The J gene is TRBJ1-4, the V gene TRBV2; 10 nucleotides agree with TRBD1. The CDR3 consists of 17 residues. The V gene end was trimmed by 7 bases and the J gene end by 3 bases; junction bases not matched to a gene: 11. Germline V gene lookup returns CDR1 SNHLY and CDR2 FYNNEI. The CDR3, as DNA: TGTGCCAGCACCCGTCCCAGACAGGGGGCAGCTAATGAAAAACTGTTTTTT. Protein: CASTRPRQGAANEKLFF.

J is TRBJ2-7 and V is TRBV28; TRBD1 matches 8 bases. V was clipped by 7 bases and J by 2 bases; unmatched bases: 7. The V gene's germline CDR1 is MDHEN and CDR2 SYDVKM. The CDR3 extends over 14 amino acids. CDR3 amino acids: CASIPLTGAYEQYF. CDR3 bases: TGTGCCAGCATCCCACTGACAGGGGCCTACGAGCAGTACTTC.

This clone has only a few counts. The CDR3 is CASSLFPGTGINQPQHF. The CDR3 DNA follows: TGCGCCAGCAGCTTATTTCCGGGGACAGGGATAAATCAGCCCCAGCATTTT. The rearrangement joins TRBV5-1 to TRBJ1-5; 9 bases fit TRBD1. This CDR3 comprises 17 residues. V lost 2 bases to trimming and J lost 4 bases; unmatched junction nucleotides: 10. Per the germline V gene, CDR1 is SGHRS and CDR2 is YFSETQ. Full variable domain (rest looked up from reference TRBV5-1 and TRBJ1-5): KAGVTQTPRYLIKTRGQQVTLSCSPISGHRSVSWYQQTPGQGLQFLFEYFSETQRNKGNFPGRFSGRQFSNSRSEMNVSTLELGDSALYLCASSLFPGTGINQPQHFGDGTRLSIL.

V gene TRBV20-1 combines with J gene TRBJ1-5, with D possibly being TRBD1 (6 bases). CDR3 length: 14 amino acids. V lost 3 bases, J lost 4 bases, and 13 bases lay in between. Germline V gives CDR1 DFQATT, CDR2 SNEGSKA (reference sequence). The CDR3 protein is CSASGRGGNQPQHF. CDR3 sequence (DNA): TGCAGTGCTAGTGGCAGGGGTGGAAATCAGCCCCAGCATTTT.

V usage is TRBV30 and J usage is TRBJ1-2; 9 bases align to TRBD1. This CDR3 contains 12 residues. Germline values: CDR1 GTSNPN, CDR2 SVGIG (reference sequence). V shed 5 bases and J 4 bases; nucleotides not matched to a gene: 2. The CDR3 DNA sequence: TGTGCCTGGGGGACAGGGTCCTATGGCTACACCTTC. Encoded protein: CAWGTGSYGYTF.

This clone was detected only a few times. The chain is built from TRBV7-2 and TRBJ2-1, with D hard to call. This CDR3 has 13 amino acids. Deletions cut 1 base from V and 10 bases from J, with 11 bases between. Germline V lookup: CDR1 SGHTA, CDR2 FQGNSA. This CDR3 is CASSLVAAGEQFF. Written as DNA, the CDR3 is TGTGCCAGCAGCTTAGTGGCGGCTGGAGAGCAGTTCTTC. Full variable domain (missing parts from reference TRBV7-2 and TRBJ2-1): GAGVSQSPSNKVTEKGKDVELRCDPISGHTALYWYRQSLGQGLEFLIYFQGNSAPDKSGLPSDRFSAERTGGSVSTLTIQRTQQEDSAVYLCASSLVAAGEQFFGPGTRLTVL.

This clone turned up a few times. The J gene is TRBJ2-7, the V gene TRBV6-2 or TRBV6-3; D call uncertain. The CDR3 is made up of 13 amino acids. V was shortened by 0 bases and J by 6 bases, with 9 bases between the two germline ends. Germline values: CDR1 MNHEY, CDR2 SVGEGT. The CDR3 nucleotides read TGTGCCAGCAGTTACTCTGAGTATGCCGAGCAGTACTTC. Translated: CASSYSEYAEQYF.

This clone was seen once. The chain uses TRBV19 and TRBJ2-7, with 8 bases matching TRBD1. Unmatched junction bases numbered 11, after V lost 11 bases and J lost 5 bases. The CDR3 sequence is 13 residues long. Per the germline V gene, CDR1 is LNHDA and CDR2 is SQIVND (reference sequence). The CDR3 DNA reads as TGTGCCTTTCAGACAGGGGAAGGGAACGAGCAGTACTTC. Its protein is CAFQTGEGNEQYF.

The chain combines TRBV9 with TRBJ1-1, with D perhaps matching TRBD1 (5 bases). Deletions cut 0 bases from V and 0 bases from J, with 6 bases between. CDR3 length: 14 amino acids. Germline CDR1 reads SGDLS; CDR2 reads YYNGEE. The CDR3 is CASSVGQLNTEAFF. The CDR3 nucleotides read TGTGCCAGCAGCGTAGGACAGCTGAACACTGAAGCTTTCTTT.

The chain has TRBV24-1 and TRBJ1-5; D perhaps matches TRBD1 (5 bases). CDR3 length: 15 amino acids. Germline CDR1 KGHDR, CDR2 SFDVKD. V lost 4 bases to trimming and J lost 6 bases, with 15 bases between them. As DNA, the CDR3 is TGTGCCACCAGTGAGGCAGGGAAGGTCGGTCAGCCCCAGCATTTT. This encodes CATSEAGKVGQPQHF.

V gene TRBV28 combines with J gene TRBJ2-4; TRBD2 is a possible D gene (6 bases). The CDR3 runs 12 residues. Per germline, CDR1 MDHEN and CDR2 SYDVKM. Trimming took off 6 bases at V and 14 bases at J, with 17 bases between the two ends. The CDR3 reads CASRTNSGGEYF. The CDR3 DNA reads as TGTGCCAGCAGAACTAATTCCGGAGGGGAGTACTTC.

The CDR3 coding sequence is TGTGCCAGCAGCAGCCTAGGTACTTATGGCTACACCTTC. Residues: CASSSLGTYGYTF. This chain joins TRBV5-8 and TRBJ1-2; D not resolved. Trimming removed 4 bases at V and 5 bases at J, with 12 bases between. The CDR3 is 13 amino acids. Looked up from germline, CDR1 is SGHTS and CDR2 is YDEGEE.

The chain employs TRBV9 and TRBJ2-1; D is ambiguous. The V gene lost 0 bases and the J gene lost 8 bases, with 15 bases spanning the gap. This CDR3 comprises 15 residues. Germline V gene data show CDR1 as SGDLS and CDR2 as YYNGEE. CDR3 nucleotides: TGTGCCAGCAGCGTAGTCGCAACAACTATGTATGAGCAGTTCTTC. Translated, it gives CASSVVATTMYEQFF. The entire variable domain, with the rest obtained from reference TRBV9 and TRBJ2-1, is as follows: DSGVTQTPKHLITATGQRVTLRCSPRSGDLSVYWYQQSLDQGLQFLIQYYNGEERAKGNILERFSAQQFPDLHSELNLSSLELGDSALYFCASSVVATTMYEQFFGPGTRLTVL.

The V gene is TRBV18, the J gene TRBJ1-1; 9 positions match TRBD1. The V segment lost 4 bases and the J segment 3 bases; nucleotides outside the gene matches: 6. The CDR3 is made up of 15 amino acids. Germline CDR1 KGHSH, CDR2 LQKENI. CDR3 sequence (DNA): TGTGCCAGCTCACAAACCGGGACAGGGTACACTGAAGCTTTCTTT. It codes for CASSQTGTGYTEAFF.